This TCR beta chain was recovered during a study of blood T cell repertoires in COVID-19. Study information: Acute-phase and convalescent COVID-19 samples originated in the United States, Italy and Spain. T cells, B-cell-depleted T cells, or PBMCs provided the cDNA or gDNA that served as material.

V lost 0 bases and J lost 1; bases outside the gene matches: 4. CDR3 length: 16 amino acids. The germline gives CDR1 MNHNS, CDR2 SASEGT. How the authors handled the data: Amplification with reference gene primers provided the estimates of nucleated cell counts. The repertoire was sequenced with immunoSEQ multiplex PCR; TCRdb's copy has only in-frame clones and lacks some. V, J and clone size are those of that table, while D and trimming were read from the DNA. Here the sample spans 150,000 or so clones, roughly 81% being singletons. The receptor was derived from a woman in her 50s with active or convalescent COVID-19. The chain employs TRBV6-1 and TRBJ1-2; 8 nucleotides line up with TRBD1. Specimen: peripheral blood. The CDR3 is CASSEAWDRSNYGYTF. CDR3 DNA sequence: TGTGCCAGCAGTGAAGCGTGGGACAGGAGTAACTATGGCTACACCTTC.